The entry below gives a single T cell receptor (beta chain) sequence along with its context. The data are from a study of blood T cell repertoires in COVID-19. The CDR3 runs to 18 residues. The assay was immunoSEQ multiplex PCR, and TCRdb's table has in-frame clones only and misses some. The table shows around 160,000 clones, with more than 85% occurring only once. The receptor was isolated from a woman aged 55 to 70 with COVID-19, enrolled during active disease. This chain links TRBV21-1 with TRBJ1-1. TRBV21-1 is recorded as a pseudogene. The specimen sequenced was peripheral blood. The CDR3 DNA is TGTGCCAGCAGCAAAGATCGTAAGATGGAGAAGATGAACACTGAAGCTTTCTTT. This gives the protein CASSKDRKMEKMNTEAFF.